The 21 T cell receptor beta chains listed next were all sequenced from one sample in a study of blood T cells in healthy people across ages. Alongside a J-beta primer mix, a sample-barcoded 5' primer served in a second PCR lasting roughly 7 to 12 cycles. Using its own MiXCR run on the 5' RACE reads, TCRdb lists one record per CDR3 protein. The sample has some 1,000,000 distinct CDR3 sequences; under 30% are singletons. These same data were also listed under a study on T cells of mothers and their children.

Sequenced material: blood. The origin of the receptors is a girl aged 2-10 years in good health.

Here the CDR3 DNA reads TGTGCCAGCAGAAGGGACTCCGGGGGGGGCAAAAACATTCAGTACTTC. It is translated as CASRRDSGGGKNIQYF. The chain is built from TRBV28 and TRBJ2-4, with 8 bases that match TRBD2. The CDR3 totals 16 residues. J was trimmed by 3 bases and V by 6 bases; bases with no gene match: 10. CDR1 and CDR2 (germline): MDHEN, SYDVKM.

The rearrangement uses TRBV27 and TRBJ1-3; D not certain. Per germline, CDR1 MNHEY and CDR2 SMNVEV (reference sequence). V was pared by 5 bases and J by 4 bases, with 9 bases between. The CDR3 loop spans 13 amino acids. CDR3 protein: CASSLTTGNTIYF. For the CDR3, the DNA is TGTGCCAGCAGTCTGACTACGGGAAACACCATATATTTT.

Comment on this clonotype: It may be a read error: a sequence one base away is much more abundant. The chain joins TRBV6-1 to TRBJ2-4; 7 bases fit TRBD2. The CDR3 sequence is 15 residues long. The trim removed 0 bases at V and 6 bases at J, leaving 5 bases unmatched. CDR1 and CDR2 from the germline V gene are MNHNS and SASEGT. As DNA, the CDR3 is TGTGCCAGCAGTGAAGCGGGGGGGTCAATAAACATTCAGTACTTC. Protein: CASSEAGGSINIQYF.

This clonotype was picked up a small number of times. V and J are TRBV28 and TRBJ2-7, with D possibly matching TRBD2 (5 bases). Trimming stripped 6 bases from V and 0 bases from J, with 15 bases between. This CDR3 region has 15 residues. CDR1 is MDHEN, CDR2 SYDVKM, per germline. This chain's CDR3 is CASSGERSSSYEQYF. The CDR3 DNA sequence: TGTGCCAGCAGCGGGGAGAGATCAAGCTCCTACGAGCAGTACTTC.

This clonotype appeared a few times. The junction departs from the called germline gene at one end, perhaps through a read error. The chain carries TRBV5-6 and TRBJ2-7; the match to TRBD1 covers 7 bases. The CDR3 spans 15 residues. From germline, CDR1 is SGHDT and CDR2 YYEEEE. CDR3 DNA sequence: TGTGTCAGCAGCTTTTATCCGGGACAGTCAGTCGAGCAGTACTTC. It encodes CVSSFYPGQSVEQYF. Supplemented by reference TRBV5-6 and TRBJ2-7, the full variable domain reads DAGVTQSPTHLIKTRGQQVTLRCSPKSGHDTVSWYQQALGQGPQFIFQYYEEEERQRGNFPDRFSGHQFPNYSSELNVNALLLGDSALYLCVSSFYPGQSVEQYFGPGTRLTVT.

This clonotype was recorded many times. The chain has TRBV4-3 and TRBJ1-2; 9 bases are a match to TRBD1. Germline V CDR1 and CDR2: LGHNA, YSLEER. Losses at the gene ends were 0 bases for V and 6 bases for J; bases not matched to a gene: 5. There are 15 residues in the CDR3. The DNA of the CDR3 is TGCGCCAGCAGCCAAGAGGGGACAGGGACGAATGGCTACACCTTC. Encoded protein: CASSQEGTGTNGYTF.

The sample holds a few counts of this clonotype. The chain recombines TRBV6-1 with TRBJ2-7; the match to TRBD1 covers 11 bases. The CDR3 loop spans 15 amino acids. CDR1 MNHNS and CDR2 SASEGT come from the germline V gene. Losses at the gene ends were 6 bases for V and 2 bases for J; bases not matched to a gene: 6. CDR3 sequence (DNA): TGTGCCAGCAGGGGACAGGGGGTCTCTCCCTACGAGCAGTACTTC. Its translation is CASRGQGVSPYEQYF.

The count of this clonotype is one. The CDR3 nucleotides read TGTGCCAGCAGCTCCGATCCGGGACCACTCTTCTACAATGAGCAGTTCTTC. This translates into CASSSDPGPLFYNEQFF. The chain uses TRBV7-8 and TRBJ2-1; the D call may be TRBD1 or TRBD2 (5 bases each). Germline V gives CDR1 SGHVS, CDR2 FQNEAQ. V was pared by 4 bases and J by 3 bases, with 19 bases between. The CDR3 spans 17 residues.

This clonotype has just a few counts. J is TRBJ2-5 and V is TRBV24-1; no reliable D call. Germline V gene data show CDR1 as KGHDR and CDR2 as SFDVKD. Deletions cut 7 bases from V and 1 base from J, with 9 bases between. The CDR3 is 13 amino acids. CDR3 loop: CATSDEFQETQYF. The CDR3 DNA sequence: TGTGCCACCAGCGACGAATTCCAAGAGACCCAGTACTTC.

DNA of the CDR3: TGTGCCAGCAGCTGGACAGGGGAGTACGAGCAGTACTTC. Its protein is CASSWTGEYEQYF. This chain connects TRBV7-9 to TRBJ2-5; 9 nucleotides align to TRBD1. Matching the DNA end better, TRBJ2-7 makes the J call doubtful. The CDR3 is 13 amino acids. Germline V gene lookup returns CDR1 SEHNR and CDR2 FQNEAQ (reference sequence).

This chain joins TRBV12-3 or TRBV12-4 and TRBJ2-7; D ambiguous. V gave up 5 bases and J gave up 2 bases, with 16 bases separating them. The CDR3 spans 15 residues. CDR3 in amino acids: CASSPHYSATYEQYF. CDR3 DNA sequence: TGTGCCAGCAGTCCACACTACTCAGCTACCTACGAGCAGTACTTC.

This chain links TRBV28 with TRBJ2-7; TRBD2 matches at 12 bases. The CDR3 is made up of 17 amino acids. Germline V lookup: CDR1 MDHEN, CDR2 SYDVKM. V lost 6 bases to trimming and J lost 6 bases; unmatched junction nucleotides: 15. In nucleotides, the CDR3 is TGTGCCAGCAGCCTAAAACTTCTAGCGGGAGGGGGGTGCGAGCAGTACTTC. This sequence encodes CASSLKLLAGGGCEQYF.

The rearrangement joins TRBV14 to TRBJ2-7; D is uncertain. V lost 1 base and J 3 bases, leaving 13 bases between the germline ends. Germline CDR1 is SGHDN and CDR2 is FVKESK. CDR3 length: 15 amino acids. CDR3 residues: CASSQGTDVFYEQYF. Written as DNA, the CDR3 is TGTGCCAGCAGCCAAGGGACGGACGTGTTCTACGAGCAGTACTTC.

CDR3 in DNA: TGTGCCAGCAGCTTAGCCGAGTGGTACACTGAAGCTTTCTTT. This translates into CASSLAEWYTEAFF. The rearrangement joins TRBV7-2 to TRBJ1-1, with D uncertain. The germline V gene has CDR1 SGHTA and CDR2 FQGNSA. This CDR3 is built from 14 residues. The V gene lost 0 bases and the J gene lost 3 bases, with 8 bases spanning the gap.

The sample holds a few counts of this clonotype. The CDR3 spells CASSLLWSSGGDTSTDTQYF. Here the CDR3 DNA reads TGTGCCAGCAGCTTGCTTTGGTCTAGCGGGGGTGACACTAGCACAGATACGCAGTATTTT. V is TRBV13 and J is TRBJ2-3; 10 nucleotides agree with TRBD2. Germline-derived CDR1 and CDR2 are PRHDT and FYEKMQ (reference sequence). Unmatched junction bases numbered 15, after V lost 3 bases and J lost 0 bases. CDR3 length: 20 amino acids. The entire variable domain, with the rest obtained from reference TRBV13 and TRBJ2-3, is as follows: AAGVIQSPRHLIKEKRETATLKCYPIPRHDTVYWYQQGPGQDPQFLISFYEKMQSDKGSIPDRFSAQQFSDYHSELNMSSLELGDSALYFCASSLLWSSGGDTSTDTQYFGPGTRLTVL.

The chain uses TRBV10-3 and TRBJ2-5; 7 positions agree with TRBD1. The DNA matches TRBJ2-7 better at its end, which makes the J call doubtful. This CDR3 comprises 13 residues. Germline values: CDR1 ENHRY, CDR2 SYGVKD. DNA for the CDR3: TGTGCCATCAGTGAGGGACAGGTCTACGAGCAGTACTTC. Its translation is CAISEGQVYEQYF.

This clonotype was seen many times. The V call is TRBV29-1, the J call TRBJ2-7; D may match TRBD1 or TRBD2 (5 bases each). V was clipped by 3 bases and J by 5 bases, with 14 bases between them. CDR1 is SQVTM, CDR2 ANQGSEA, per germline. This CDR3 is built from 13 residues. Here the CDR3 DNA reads TGCAGCGTTGACAGGGCCCCGGGGAACGAGCAGTACTTC. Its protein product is CSVDRAPGNEQYF.

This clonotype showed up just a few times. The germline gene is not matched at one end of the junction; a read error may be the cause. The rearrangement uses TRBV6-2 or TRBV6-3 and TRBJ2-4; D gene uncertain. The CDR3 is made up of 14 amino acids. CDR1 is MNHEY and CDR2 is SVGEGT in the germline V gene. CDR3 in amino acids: CASSYSGPQNIQYF. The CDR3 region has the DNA TGTGCCAGCAGTTACTCTGGGCCTCAGAACATTCAGTATTTC.

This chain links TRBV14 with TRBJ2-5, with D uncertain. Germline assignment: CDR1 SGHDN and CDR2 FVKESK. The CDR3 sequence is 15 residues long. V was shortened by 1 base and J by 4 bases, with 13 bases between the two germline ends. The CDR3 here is CASSQALSYRETQYF. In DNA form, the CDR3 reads TGTGCCAGCAGCCAAGCCCTCAGCTATAGAGAGACCCAGTACTTC.

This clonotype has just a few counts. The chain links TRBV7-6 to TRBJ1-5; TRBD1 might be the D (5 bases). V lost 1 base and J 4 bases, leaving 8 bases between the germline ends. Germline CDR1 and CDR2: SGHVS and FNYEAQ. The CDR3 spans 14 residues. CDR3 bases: TGTGCCAGCAGCTTAGTTCGGGGGAATCAGCCCCAGCATTTT. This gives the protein CASSLVRGNQPQHF.

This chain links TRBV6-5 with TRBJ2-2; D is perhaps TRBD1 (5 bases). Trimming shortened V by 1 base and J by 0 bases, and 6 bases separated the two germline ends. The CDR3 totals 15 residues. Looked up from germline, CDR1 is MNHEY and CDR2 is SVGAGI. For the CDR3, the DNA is TGTGCCAGCAGTTACTACAGGACGAACACCGGGGAGCTGTTTTTT. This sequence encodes CASSYYRTNTGELFF.